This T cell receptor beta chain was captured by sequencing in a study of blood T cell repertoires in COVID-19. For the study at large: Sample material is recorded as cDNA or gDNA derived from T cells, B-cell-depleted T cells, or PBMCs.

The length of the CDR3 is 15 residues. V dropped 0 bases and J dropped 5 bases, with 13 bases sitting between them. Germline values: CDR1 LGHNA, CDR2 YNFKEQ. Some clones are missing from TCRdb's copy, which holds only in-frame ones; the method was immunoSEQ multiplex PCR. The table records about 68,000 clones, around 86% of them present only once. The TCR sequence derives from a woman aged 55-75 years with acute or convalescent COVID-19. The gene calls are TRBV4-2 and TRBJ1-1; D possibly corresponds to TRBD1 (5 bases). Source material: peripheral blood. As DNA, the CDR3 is TGTGCCAGCAGCCAAGAGGGACTCCTGGGGACTGAAGCTTTCTTT. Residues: CASSQEGLLGTEAFF.